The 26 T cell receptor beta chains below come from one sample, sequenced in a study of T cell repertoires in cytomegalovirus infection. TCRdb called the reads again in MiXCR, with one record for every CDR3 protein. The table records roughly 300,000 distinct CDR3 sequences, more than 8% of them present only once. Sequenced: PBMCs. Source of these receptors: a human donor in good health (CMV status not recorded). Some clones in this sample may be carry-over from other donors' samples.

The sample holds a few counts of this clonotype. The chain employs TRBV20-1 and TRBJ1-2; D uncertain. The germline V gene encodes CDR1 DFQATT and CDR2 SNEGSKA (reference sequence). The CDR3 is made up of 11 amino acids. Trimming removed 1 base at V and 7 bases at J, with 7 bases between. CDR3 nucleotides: TGCAGTGCTAGAGTAGGAATTGGCTACACCTTC. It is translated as CSARVGIGYTF.

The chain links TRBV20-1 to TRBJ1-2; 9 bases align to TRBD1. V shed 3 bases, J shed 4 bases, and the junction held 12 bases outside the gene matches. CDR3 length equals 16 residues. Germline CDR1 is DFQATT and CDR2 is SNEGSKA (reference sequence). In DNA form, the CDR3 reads TGCAGTGCTAGGGGACAGGGAGGAGGGACAATCTATGGCTACACCTTC. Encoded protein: CSARGQGGGTIYGYTF.

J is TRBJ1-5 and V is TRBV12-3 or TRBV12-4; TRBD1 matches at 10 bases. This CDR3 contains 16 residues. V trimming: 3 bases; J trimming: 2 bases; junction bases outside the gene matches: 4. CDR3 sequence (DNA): TGTGCCAGCAGTTTGGGACAGGGGATCGGCAATCAGCCCCAGCATTTT. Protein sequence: CASSLGQGIGNQPQHF.

The CDR3 DNA reads as TGTGCCAGCAGCTTGATTCTAACTAGCCAAGAGACCCAGTACTTC. Protein: CASSLILTSQETQYF. The chain recombines TRBV5-5 with TRBJ2-5; a weak D match, TRBD2 (5 bases). The ends were cut back, 1 base at V and 1 base at J, with 11 bases in the middle. Germline values: CDR1 SGHKS, CDR2 YYEKEE (reference sequence). The CDR3 is made up of 15 amino acids.

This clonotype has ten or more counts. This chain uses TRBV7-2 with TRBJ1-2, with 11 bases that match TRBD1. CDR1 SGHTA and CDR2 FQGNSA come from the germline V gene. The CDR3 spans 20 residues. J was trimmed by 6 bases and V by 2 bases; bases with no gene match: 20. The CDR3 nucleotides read TGTGCCAGCAGCTTATCCCTCGCAACCGGGACAGGGGGATTTCGGAATGGCTACACCTTC. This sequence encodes CASSLSLATGTGGFRNGYTF.

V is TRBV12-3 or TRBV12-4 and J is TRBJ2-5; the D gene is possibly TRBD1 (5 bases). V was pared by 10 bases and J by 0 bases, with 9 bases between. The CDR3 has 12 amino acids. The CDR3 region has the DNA TGTGCCACCAGGGTTCACCAAGAGACCCAGTACTTC. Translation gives CATRVHQETQYF.

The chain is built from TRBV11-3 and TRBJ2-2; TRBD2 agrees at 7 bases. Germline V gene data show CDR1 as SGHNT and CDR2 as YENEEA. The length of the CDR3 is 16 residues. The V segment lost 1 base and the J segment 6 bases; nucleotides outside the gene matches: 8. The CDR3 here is CASSLVLAGAAGELFF. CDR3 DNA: TGTGCCAGCAGCTTAGTTCTGGCGGGAGCGGCCGGGGAGCTGTTTTTT.

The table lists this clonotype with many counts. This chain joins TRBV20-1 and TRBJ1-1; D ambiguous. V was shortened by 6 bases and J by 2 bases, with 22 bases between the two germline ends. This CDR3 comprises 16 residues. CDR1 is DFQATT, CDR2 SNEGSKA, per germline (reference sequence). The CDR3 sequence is CSAPRELVHTNTEAFF. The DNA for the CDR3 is TGCAGTGCCCCGAGGGAGTTGGTTCACACAAACACTGAAGCTTTCTTT.

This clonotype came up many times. The CDR3 sequence: CASSQDRAGGPADTQYF. The DNA for the CDR3 is TGTGCCAGCAGCCAAGACCGTGCGGGAGGGCCAGCGGATACGCAGTATTTT. This sequence joins TRBV4-2 and TRBJ2-3, with 9 positions matching TRBD2. Looked up from germline, CDR1 is LGHNA and CDR2 is YNFKEQ. The trim removed 0 bases at V and 6 bases at J, leaving 10 bases unmatched. CDR3 length equals 17 residues.

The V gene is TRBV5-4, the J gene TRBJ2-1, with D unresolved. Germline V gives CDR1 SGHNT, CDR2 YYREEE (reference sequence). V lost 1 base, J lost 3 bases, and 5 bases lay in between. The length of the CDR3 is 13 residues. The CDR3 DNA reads TGTGCCAGCAGCTTGATGAACTACAATGAGCAGTTCTTC. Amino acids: CASSLMNYNEQFF.

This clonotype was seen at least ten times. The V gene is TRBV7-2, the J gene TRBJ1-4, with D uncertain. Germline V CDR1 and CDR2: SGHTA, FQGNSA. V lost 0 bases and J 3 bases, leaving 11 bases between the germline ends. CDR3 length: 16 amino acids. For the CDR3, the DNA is TGTGCCAGCAGCTTAGCCCTAGGGAAGGCTAATGAAAAACTGTTTTTT. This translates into CASSLALGKANEKLFF.

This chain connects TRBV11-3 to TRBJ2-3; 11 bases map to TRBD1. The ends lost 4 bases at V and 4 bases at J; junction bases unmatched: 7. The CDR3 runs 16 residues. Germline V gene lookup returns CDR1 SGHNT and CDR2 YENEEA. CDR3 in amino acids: CASSSPRDRGSDTQYF. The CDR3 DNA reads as TGTGCCAGCAGCTCCCCCCGGGACAGGGGGTCAGATACGCAGTATTTT.

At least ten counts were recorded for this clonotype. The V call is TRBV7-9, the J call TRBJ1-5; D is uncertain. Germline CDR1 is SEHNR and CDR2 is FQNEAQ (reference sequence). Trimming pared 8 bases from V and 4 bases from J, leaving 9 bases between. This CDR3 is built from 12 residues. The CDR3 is CASGLGNQPQHF. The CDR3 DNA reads TGTGCCAGCGGGCTTGGGAATCAGCCCCAGCATTTT.

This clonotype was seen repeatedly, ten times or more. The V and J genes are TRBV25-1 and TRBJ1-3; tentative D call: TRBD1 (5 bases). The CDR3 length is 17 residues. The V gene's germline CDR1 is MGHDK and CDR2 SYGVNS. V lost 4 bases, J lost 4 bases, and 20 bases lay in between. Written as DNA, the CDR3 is TGTGCCAGCAGTGGCCCAATTGTACAGGATCCAGGAAACACCATATATTTT. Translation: CASSGPIVQDPGNTIYF.

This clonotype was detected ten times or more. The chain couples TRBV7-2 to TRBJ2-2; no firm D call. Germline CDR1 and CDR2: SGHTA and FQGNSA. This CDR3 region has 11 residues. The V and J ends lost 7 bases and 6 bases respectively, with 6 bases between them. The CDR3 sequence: CASTAAGELFF. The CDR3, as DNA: TGTGCCAGCACCGCGGCCGGGGAGCTGTTTTTT.

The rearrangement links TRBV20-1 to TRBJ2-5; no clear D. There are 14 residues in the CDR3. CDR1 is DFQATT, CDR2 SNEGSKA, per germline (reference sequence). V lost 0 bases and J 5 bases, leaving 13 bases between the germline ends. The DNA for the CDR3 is TGCAGTGCTAGAGAACCAGAGGTTGGGGAGACCCAGTACTTC. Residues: CSAREPEVGETQYF.

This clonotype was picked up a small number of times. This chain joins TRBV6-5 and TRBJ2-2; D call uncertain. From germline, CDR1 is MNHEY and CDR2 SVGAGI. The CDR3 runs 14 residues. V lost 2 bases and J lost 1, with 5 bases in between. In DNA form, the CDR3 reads TGTGCCAGCAGTTACGGGGTGAACACCGGGGAGCTGTTTTTT. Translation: CASSYGVNTGELFF.

DNA for the CDR3: TGTGCCAGTAGTACCGACAGTGACACTGAAGCTTTCTTT. Translating gives CASSTDSDTEAFF. This sequence joins TRBV19 and TRBJ1-1; tentatively, D is TRBD1 (5 bases). The CDR3 totals 13 residues. Germline values: CDR1 LNHDA, CDR2 SQIVND (reference sequence). The V gene lost 4 bases and the J gene lost 3 bases, with 9 bases spanning the gap.

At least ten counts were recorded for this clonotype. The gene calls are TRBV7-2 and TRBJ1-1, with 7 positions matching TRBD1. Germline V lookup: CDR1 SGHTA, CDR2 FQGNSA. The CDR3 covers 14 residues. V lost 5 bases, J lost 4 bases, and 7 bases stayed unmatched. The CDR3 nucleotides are TGTGCCAGCAGCCAGGGGGGGTCCCGCACTGAAGCTTTCTTT. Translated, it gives CASSQGGSRTEAFF. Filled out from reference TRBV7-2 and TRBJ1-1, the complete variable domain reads GAGVSQSPSNKVTEKGKDVELRCDPISGHTALYWYRQSLGQGLEFLIYFQGNSAPDKSGLPSDRFSAERTGGSVSTLTIQRTQQEDSAVYLCASSQGGSRTEAFFGQGTRLTVV.

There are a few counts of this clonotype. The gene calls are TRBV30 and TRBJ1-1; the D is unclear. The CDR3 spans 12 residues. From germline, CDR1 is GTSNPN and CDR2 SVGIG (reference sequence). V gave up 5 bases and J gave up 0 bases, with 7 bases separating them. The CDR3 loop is CAWERMNTEAFF. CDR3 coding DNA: TGTGCCTGGGAGAGGATGAACACTGAAGCTTTCTTT. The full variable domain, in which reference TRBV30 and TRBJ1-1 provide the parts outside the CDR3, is SQTIHQWPATLVQPVGSPLSLECTVEGTSNPNLYWYRQAAGRGLQLLFYSVGIGQISSEVPQNLSASRPQDRQFILSSKKLLLSDSGFYLCAWERMNTEAFFGQGTRLTVV.

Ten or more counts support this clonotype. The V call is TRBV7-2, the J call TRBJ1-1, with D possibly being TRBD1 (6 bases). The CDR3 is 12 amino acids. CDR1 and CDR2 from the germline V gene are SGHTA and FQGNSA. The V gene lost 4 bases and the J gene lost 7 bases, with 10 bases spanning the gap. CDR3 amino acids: CASSSTGIEAFF. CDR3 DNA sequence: TGTGCCAGCAGCTCGACAGGTATTGAAGCTTTCTTT. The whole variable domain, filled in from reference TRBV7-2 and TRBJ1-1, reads GAGVSQSPSNKVTEKGKDVELRCDPISGHTALYWYRQSLGQGLEFLIYFQGNSAPDKSGLPSDRFSAERTGGSVSTLTIQRTQQEDSAVYLCASSSTGIEAFFGQGTRLTVV.

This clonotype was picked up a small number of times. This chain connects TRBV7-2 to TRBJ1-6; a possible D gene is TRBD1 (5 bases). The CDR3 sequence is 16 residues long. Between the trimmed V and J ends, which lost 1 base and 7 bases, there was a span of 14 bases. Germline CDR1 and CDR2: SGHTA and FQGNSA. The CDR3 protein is CASSLDRSGLNSPLHF. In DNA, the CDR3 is TGTGCCAGCAGCTTAGATCGGTCGGGGCTAAATTCACCCCTCCACTTT.

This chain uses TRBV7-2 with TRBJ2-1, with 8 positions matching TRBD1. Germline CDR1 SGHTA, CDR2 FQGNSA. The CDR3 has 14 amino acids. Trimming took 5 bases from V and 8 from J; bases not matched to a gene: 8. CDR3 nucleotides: TGTGCCAGCAGCACCCGGACAGGGATACATGAGCAGTTCTTC. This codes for CASSTRTGIHEQFF.

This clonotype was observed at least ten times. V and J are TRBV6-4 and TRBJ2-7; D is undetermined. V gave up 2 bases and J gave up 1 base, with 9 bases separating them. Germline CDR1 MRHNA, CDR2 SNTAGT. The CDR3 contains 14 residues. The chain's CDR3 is CASSDPLVSYEQYF. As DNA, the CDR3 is TGTGCCAGCAGTGACCCGCTCGTTTCCTACGAGCAGTACTTC.

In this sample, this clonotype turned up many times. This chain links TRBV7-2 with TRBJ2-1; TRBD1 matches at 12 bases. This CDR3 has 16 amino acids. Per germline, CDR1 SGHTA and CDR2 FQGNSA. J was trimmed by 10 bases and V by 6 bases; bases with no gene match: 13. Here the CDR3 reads CASRSTGTGGINEQFF. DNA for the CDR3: TGTGCCAGCAGATCTACCGGGACAGGGGGCATAAACGAGCAGTTCTTC.

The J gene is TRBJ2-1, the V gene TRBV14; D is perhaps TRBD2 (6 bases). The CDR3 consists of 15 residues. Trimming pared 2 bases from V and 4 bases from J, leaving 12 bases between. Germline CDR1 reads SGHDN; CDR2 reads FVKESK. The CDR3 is CASSQIRERYNEQFF. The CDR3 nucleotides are TGTGCCAGCAGCCAAATCCGGGAGCGGTACAATGAGCAGTTCTTC.